This T cell receptor (beta chain) was found in a study of vaccination and CD4 T cells after COVID-19. The Oncomine TCR Beta short-read assay sequenced DNA from cultured CD4+ T cells. TCRdb fed the PCR reads into MiXCR, producing one record per CDR3 protein. Altogether about 26,000 distinct CDR3 sequences are present, about 39% being singletons, with the ten largest covering approximately 10%. This clonotype turned up a few times. The antigen remains unidentified. Germline-derived CDR1 and CDR2 are SGHNT and YENEEA. Trimming cost V 4 bases and J 0 bases, with 19 bases left between them. The CDR3 runs 18 residues. Documented treatment: approximately 10-day PBMC culture with coronavirus spike peptide pools or control peptides (ViraFEST assay).

This sequence joins TRBV11-3 and TRBJ1-5, with D tentatively TRBD1 (6 bases). The clonotype was recovered from a human donor who had recovered from COVID-19. The sequenced sample consisted of CD4+ T cells from blood, cultured in vitro. CDR3 region: CASSSAGVQGYSNQPQHF. The CDR3 bases are TGTGCCAGCAGCTCCGCCGGAGTTCAGGGGTATAGCAATCAGCCCCAGCATTTT. The variable domain in full, completed from reference TRBV11-3 and TRBJ1-5, reads EAGVVQSPRYKIIEKKQPVAFWCNPISGHNTLYWYLQNLGQGPELLIRYENEEAVDDSQLPKDRFSAERLKGVDSTLKIQPAELGDSAVYLCASSSAGVQGYSNQPQHFGDGTRLSIL.